This T cell receptor beta chain was retrieved from a study of blood T cell repertoires in COVID-19. Study-level information: The United States, Italy and Spain provided the acute and convalescent COVID-19 samples. T cells, B-cell-depleted T cells, or PBMCs supplied cDNA or gDNA.

Per the authors' pipeline: By means of reference gene primer amplification, nucleated cell counts were estimated. Sequencing was performed with immunoSEQ multiplex PCR; in TCRdb, only in-frame clones are kept and a portion is missing. That table is the source of V, J and clone size, and D and trimming were worked out from the DNA. Among 150,000 to 200,000 clones listed, 86% were seen once. Germline-derived CDR1 and CDR2 are SGDLS and YYNGEE. The CDR3 extends over 14 amino acids. V lost 0 bases, J lost 5 bases, and 9 bases lay in between. The V gene is TRBV9, the J gene TRBJ1-5; D is possibly TRBD1 (6 bases). The sequencing sample was made of peripheral blood. This clonotype originated in a man in his fifties with active or convalescent COVID-19. The CDR3 is CASSVGGHYQPQHF. As DNA, the CDR3 is TGTGCCAGCAGCGTAGGGGGGCATTATCAGCCCCAGCATTTT.